The clone carrying this TCR beta chain was counted only a few times. The CDR3 runs to 14 residues. Per germline, CDR1 LNHDA and CDR2 SQIVND (reference sequence). Trimming took 3 bases from V and 3 from J, leaving 10 bases between them. The sample comes from a study of T cell changes during pregnancy in multiple sclerosis. Some clones are missing from TCRdb's copy, which holds only in-frame ones; the method was immunoSEQ multiplex PCR. The sample yields approximately 40,000 clones, 91% seen once. This material consisted of CD8+ T cells from peripheral blood mononuclear cells, taken after pregnancy. V gene TRBV19 combines with J gene TRBJ2-3; the D is unclear. The sequence came from a female donor with multiple sclerosis, enrolled in a pregnancy study. DNA for the CDR3: TGTGCCAGTAGTATGAGCCCCGCGACAGATACGCAGTATTTT. It codes for CASSMSPATDTQYF.